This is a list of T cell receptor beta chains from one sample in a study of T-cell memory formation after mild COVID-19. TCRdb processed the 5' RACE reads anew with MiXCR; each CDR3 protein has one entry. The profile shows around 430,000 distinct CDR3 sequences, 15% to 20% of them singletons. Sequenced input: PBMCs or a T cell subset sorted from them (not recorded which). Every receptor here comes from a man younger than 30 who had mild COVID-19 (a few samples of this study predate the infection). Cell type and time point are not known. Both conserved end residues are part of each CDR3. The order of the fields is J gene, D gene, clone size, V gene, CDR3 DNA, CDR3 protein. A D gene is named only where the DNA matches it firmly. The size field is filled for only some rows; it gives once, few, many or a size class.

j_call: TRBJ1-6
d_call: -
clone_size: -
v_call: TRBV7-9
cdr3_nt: TGTGCCAGCAGCTTAGCACGGGGGGCGTTGGATAATTCACCCCTCCACTTT
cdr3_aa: CASSLARGALDNSPLHF

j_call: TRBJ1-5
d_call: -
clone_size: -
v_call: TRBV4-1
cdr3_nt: TGCGCCAGCAGCCAATCGGAAGTGTTTCAGCCCCAGCATTTT
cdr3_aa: CASSQSEVFQPQHF

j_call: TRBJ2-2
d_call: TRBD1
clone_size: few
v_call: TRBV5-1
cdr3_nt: TGCGCCAGCAGCCCGGGGACAGGGGGCGCGGCGGCCGGGGAGCTGTTTTTT
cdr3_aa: CASSPGTGGAAAGELFF

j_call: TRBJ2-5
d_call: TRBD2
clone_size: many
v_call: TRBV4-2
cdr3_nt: TGTGCCAGCAGCCAAGGACTAGCAGGGGAGACCCAGTACTTC
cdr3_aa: CASSQGLAGETQYF

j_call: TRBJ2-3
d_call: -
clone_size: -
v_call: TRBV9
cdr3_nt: TGTGCCAGCAGCGTAGAGGAGTTAGGGGCGGGCACAGATACGCAGTATTTT
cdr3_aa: CASSVEELGAGTDTQYF

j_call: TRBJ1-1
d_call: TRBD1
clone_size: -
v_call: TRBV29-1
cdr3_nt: TGCAGCGGTAGCCCAGGGGGGTCCACTGAAGCTTTCTTT
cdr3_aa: CSGSPGGSTEAFF

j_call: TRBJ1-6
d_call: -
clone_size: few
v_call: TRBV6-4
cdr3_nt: TGTGCCAGCAGTGACTCGTCGAATTCACCCCTCCACTTT
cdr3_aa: CASSDSSNSPLHF

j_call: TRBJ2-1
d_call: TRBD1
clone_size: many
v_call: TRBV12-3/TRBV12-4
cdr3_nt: TGTGCCAGCTCTCTACGGGACAGGAATTACAATGAGCAGTTCTTC
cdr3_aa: CASSLRDRNYNEQFF

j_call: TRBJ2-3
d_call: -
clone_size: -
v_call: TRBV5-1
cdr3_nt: TGCGCCAGCAGCTTGAGTCCTCCCGGCAGGGTCACAGATACGCAGTATTTT
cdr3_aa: CASSLSPPGRVTDTQYF

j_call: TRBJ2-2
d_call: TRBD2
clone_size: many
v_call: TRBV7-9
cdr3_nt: TGTGCCAGCAGCTCCGGGACTAGCGGGGGGGTTAACACCGGGGAGCTGTTTTTT
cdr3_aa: CASSSGTSGGVNTGELFF

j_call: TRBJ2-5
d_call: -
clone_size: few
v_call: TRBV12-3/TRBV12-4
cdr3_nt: TGTGCCAGCAGTTATATCTTAGGCGGGGCCCAAGAGACCCAGTACTTC
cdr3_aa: CASSYILGGAQETQYF

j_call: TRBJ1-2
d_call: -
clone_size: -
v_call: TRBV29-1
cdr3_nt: TGCAGCGGTGGGACACTCCGAAATTATGGCTACACCTTC
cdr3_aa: CSGGTLRNYGYTF

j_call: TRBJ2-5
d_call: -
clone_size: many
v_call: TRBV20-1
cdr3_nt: TGCAGTGCTAGAGCTGTGGTTGAACAGTTGGAGACCCAGTACTTC
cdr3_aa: CSARAVVEQLETQYF

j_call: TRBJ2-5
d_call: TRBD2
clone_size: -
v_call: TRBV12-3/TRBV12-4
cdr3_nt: TGTGCCAGCAGTTTAGGGCTAGCGGGGTTCCAAGAGACCCAGTACTTC
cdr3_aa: CASSLGLAGFQETQYF

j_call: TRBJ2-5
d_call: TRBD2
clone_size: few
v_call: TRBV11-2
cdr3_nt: TGTGCCAGCAGCTTAGCCCTAGCGGGGGGCCGGGAGACCCAGTACTTC
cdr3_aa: CASSLALAGGRETQYF

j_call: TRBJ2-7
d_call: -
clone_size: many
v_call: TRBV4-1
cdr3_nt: TGCGCCAGCAGCCAAGATCCGAGTCTAGCTACCTACGAGCAGTACTTC
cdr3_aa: CASSQDPSLATYEQYF

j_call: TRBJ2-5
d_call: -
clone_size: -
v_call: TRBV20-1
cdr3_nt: TGCAGTGCTGAAACGGGACCCAAAGAGACCCAGTACTTC
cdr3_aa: CSAETGPKETQYF

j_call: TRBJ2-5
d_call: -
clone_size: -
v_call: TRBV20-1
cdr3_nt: TGCAGTGCTAGTCCCAGCGGAGAGACCCAGTACTTC
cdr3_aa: CSASPSGETQYF

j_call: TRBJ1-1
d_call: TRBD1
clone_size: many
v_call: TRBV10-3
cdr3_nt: TGTGCCATCAGTGAGCCGGGACAGGGGGGCACTGAAGCTTTCTTT
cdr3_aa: CAISEPGQGGTEAFF

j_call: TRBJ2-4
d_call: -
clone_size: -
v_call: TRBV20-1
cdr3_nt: TGCAGTGCTGATAGTAGGGCCCCTGGGATGTACTTC
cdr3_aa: CSADSRAPGMYF

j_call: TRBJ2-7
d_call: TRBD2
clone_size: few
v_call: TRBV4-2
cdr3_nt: TGTGCCAGCAGCCAAGATCCGGCTAGCGGGCCCTCCTACGAGCAGTACTTC
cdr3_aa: CASSQDPASGPSYEQYF

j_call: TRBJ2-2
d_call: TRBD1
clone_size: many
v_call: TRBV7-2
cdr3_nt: TGTGCCAGCAGCTTAGACAGGGGCGGCACCGGGGAGCTGTTTTTT
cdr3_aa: CASSLDRGGTGELFF

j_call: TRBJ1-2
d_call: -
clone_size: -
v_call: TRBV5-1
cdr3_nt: TGCGCCAGCAGCTTGGCTTCGATCCAGGGTGATGGCTACACCTTC
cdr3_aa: CASSLASIQGDGYTF

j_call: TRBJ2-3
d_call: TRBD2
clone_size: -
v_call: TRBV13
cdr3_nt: TGTGCCAGCAGCTCCGCATATCGTACTAGCGCCGATACGCAGTATTTT
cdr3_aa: CASSSAYRTSADTQYF

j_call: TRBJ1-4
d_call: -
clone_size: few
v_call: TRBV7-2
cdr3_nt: TGTGCCAGCAGCCGTGACACGGGAGGGGAAAAACTGTTTTTT
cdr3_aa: CASSRDTGGEKLFF

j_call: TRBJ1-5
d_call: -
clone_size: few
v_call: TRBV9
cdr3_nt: TGTGCCAGCAGCGTAGAAGGGGCACGAGGTCAGCCCCAGCATTTT
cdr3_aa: CASSVEGARGQPQHF

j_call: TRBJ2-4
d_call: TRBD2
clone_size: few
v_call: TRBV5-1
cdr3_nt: TGCGCCAGCAGCTTGAGCGGGGGACACTCACCTAGCGGAAACATTCAGTACTTC
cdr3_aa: CASSLSGGHSPSGNIQYF

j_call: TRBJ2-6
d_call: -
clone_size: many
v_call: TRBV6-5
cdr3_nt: TGTGCCAGCAGTTCAGGGGATTCCGGGGCCAACGTCCTGACTTTC
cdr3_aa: CASSSGDSGANVLTF

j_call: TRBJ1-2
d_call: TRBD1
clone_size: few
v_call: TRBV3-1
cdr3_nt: TGTGCCAGCAGCCGCCCAGACAGGGACATCAGGGATGGCTACACCTTC
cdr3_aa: CASSRPDRDIRDGYTF

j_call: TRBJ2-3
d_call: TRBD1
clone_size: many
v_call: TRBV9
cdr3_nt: TGTGCCAGCACCCGGGGGACAGGGGGCAATACGCAGTATTTT
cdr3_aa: CASTRGTGGNTQYF

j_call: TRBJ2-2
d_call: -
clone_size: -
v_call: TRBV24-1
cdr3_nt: TGTGCCACCAGTGATAAAGGGGGGCGCGCCGGGGAGCTGTTTTTT
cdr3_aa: CATSDKGGRAGELFF

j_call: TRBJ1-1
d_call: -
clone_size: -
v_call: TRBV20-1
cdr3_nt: TGCAGTCCCGGTTGGTGGAACACTGAAGCTTTCTTT
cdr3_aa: CSPGWWNTEAFF

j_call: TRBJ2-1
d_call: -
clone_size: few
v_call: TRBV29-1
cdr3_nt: TGCAGCGTCACATCGTGGGATGAGCAGTTCTTC
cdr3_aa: CSVTSWDEQFF

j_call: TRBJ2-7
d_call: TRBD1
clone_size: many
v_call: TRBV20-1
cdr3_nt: TGCAGTGCTTCCCGGACAGGGACCTACGAGCAGTACTTC
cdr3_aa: CSASRTGTYEQYF

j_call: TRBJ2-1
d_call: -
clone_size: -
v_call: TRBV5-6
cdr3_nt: TGTGCCAGCAGCCCTCGTAAGAATGAGCAGTTCTTC
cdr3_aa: CASSPRKNEQFF

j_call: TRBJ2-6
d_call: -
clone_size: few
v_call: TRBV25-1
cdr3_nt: TGTGCCAGCAGTGATCCCGGGCTTACTGGGGCCAACGTCCTGACTTTC
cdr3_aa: CASSDPGLTGANVLTF

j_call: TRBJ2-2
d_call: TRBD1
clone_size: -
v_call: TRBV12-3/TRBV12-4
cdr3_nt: TGTGCCAGCAGTAACAACAGGGGTACCGGGGAGCTGTTTTTT
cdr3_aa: CASSNNRGTGELFF

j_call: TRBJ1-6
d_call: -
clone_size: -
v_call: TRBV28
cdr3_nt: TGTGCCAGCAGTCCCCAATTATCTCCCCTCCACTTT
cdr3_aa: CASSPQLSPLHF

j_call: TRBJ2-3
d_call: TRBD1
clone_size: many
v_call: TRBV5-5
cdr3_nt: TGTGCCAGCAGCTCAACAGGGGGCCAAGATACGCAGTATTTT
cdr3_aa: CASSSTGGQDTQYF

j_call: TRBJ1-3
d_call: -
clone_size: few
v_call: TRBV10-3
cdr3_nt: TGTGCCATCAGTGACACCGCCTCTGGAAACACCATATATTTT
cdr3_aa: CAISDTASGNTIYF

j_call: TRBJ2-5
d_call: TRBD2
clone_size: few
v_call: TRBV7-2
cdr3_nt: TGTGCCAGCGGAAGGACCGGGACTATATCAGAGACCCAGTACTTC
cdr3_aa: CASGRTGTISETQYF

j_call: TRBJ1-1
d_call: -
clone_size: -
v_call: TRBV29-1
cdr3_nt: TGCAGCGCTACCGGACAGAACCCTGAAGCTTTCTTT
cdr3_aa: CSATGQNPEAFF